The rows below give T cell receptor beta chains drawn from one sample of a study of shared clonotypes between healthy human individuals. Here immunoSEQ multiplex PCR was the method, and the copy in TCRdb shows in-frame clones only, minus some. The table includes 2 million to 2.5 million clones, about 95% detected once. Sequenced material: naive CD8+ T cells sorted from blood. These receptors were taken from a man between 18 and 35 years old in good health. Both conserved end residues are part of each CDR3. The D gene is left open where the match is weak. Part of the rows lack a size; the others show once, few, many or a class for expanded clones.

V	size	J	D	DNA	CDR3
TRBV29-1	NA	TRBJ2-1	NA	TGCAGCGCTGCACCTATTGACAGTGTCTCCTACAATGAGCAGTTCTTC	CSAAPIDSVSYNEQFF
TRBV5-1	NA	TRBJ2-5	TRBD1	TGCGCCAGCAGCGGAGGACTGGACAGGGGGTACCAAGAGACCCAGTACTTC	CASSGGLDRGYQETQYF
TRBV7-6	NA	TRBJ2-3	NA	TGTGCCAGCAGCTTAGATTTTGTGGGGAAGGCTTTCGGCACAGATACGCAGTATTTT	CASSLDFVGKAFGTDTQYF
TRBV6-1	NA	TRBJ1-1	NA	TGTGCCAGCAATAACTCAGGGGCGGCTGAAGCTTTCTTT	CASNNSGAAEAFF
TRBV7-9	NA	TRBJ2-3	NA	TGTGCCAGCAGCCCGCCCCTAGCAGATACGCAGTATTTT	CASSPPLADTQYF
TRBV2	NA	TRBJ1-1	TRBD1	TGTGCCAGCAGTGGGACAGGGAAGACTGAAGCTTTCTTT	CASSGTGKTEAFF
TRBV19	few	TRBJ1-6	NA	TGTGCCAGTAGTATAAGGGAATTAAATTCACCCCTCCACTTT	CASSIRELNSPLHF
TRBV19	NA	TRBJ2-7	NA	TGTGCCAGTAGTATGTCAGCTTCCTACGAGCAGTACTTC	CASSMSASYEQYF
TRBV6-4	NA	TRBJ1-2	NA	TGTGCCAGCAGCCTAGTGGGGGATGGCTACACCTTC	CASSLVGDGYTF
TRBV18	NA	TRBJ2-7	NA	TGTGCCAGCTCACCGGCTACATCAGGAAACGAGCAGTACTTC	CASSPATSGNEQYF
TRBV10-1	once	TRBJ2-3	TRBD2	TGCGCCAGCAGTCCTTCCACGGGGACTAGCGGGAGGATCTACGATACGCAGTATTTT	CASSPSTGTSGRIYDTQYF
TRBV2	NA	TRBJ2-3	NA	TGTGCCAGCAGTGCGGGGACAGATACGCAGTATTTT	CASSAGTDTQYF
TRBV11-3	once	TRBJ2-3	NA	TGTGCCAGCAGCTTAGACCCTAGCACAGATACGCAGTATTTT	CASSLDPSTDTQYF
TRBV6-5	NA	TRBJ2-1	NA	TGTGCCAGCAGTTACGCCCAGTTAGGAGTCCATGAGCAGTTCTTC	CASSYAQLGVHEQFF